These 10 T cell receptor beta chains came from one sample sequenced in a study of T-cell memory formation after mild COVID-19. TCRdb passed the 5' RACE reads through MiXCR, listing each CDR3 protein once. Among 250,000 to 350,000 distinct CDR3 sequences, approximately 19% were seen once, and the ten largest hold about 21%. Sequencing was done on a sample of PBMCs or a T cell subset sorted from them (not recorded which). The receptors here all came from a man aged 18 to 29 who had mild COVID-19 (a few samples of this study predate the infection). Cell type and time point are not known.

The V gene is TRBV10-2, the J gene TRBJ2-3; the match to TRBD2 covers 15 bases. Germline loops: CDR1 WSHSY, CDR2 SAAADI. V gave up 6 bases and J gave up 3 bases; unmatched junction bases: 4. This CDR3 is built from 16 residues. CDR3 in DNA: TGCGCCAGCAGAGGACTAGCGGGGGGGCTAACAGATACGCAGTATTTT. This translates into CASRGLAGGLTDTQYF.

The chain joins TRBV5-1 to TRBJ1-1, with 8 bases that match TRBD1. Germline CDR1 and CDR2: SGHRS and YFSETQ. This CDR3 has 15 residues. V was pared by 5 bases and J by 4 bases, with 10 bases of the junction left unmatched. The CDR3 protein is CASSPTTGQGTEAFF. Here the CDR3 DNA reads TGCGCCAGCAGTCCGACGACAGGACAGGGCACTGAAGCTTTCTTT. Full variable domain (rest looked up from reference TRBV5-1 and TRBJ1-1): KAGVTQTPRYLIKTRGQQVTLSCSPISGHRSVSWYQQTPGQGLQFLFEYFSETQRNKGNFPGRFSGRQFSNSRSEMNVSTLELGDSALYLCASSPTTGQGTEAFFGQGTRLTVV.

J is TRBJ1-5 and V is TRBV4-2; D might be TRBD1 (5 bases). V was clipped by 4 bases and J by 6 bases, with 19 bases between them. Germline V gene lookup returns CDR1 LGHNA and CDR2 YNFKEQ. The CDR3 is 16 residues long. The CDR3: CASSREGPSSAQPQHF. The CDR3 region has the DNA TGTGCCAGCAGCCGGGAGGGACCTTCAAGTGCTCAGCCCCAGCATTTT.

The rearrangement joins TRBV7-9 to TRBJ1-4; TRBD1 might be the D (5 bases). Trimming took 4 bases from V and 8 from J, leaving 14 bases between them. Germline V gene lookup returns CDR1 SEHNR and CDR2 FQNEAQ (reference sequence). This CDR3 is built from 14 residues. The CDR3 DNA reads as TGTGCCAGCAGCTCTCGGAGGGACTCGGAAAAACTGTTTTTT. Translation: CASSSRRDSEKLFF.

This chain links TRBV21-1 with TRBJ1-5; the DNA was not compared with TRBD1, the D call given in the table. TRBV21-1 represents a pseudogene. The CDR3 loop spans 19 amino acids. The CDR3 loop is CASSNHRGQGVSCNQPQHF. The CDR3 DNA follows: TGTGCCAGCAGCAATCACCGAGGACAGGGGGTGAGCTGCAATCAGCCCCAGCATTTT.

This chain uses TRBV16 with TRBJ1-2, with 12 bases fitting TRBD1. This CDR3 comprises 16 residues. Germline CDR1 is KGHSY and CDR2 is FQNENV. The J segment lost 2 bases and the V segment lost 2 bases, leaving 3 bases of the junction unmatched. For the CDR3, the DNA is TGTGCCAGCAGCCAACCCGGGACAGGGGGCAACTATGGCTACACCTTC. It encodes CASSQPGTGGNYGYTF.

There are a few counts of this clonotype. The rearrangement links TRBV7-6 to TRBJ2-1, with a weak D call TRBD1 (5 bases). This CDR3 contains 16 residues. V gave up 3 bases and J gave up 4 bases, with 16 bases separating them. Germline V lookup: CDR1 SGHVS, CDR2 FNYEAQ. In DNA form, the CDR3 reads TGTGCCAGCAGCTTGGGTTTAGGGGCAGTTTACAATGAGCAGTTCTTC. Translating gives CASSLGLGAVYNEQFF.

This chain uses TRBV5-1 with TRBJ2-3, with 10 bases fitting TRBD1. Germline assignment: CDR1 SGHRS and CDR2 YFSETQ. There are 15 residues in the CDR3. Trimming cost V 5 bases and J 4 bases; bases outside gene matches: 7. The CDR3 protein is CASRSRDRGSDTQYF. CDR3 DNA sequence: TGCGCCAGCAGAAGCCGGGACAGGGGATCAGATACGCAGTATTTT.

This clonotype was detected ten times or more. The V gene is TRBV10-2, the J gene TRBJ2-1, with TRBD2 matching over 8 bases. Per the germline V gene, CDR1 is WSHSY and CDR2 is SAAADI. The CDR3 contains 11 residues. The trim removed 8 bases at V and 6 bases at J, leaving 0 bases unmatched. DNA of the CDR3: TGCGCCAGCCGGGGGGGCAATGAGCAGTTCTTC. Its protein product is CASRGGNEQFF.

Only a few counts were recorded for this clonotype. As DNA, the CDR3 is TGTGCCAGCAGGGGAGACTCGTCCTCCTATAATTCACCCCTCCACTTT. Amino acid sequence: CASRGDSSSYNSPLHF. The chain recombines TRBV28 with TRBJ1-6; no clear D. Trimming removed 6 bases at V and 0 bases at J, with 12 bases between. The CDR3 spans 16 residues. Germline CDR1 MDHEN, CDR2 SYDVKM.